The 9 T cell receptor beta chains below all came from one sample that was sequenced in a study of shared T cell receptors in the human thymus. The protocol was immunoSEQ multiplex PCR, while the TCRdb copy is restricted to in-frame clones and leaves out a portion. Among about 660,000 clones, roughly 86% were seen once, and the ten largest hold 0.0094%. The data also belong to a second study, concerning human thymus T cells.

What was sequenced was thymocytes. These receptors originate from a boy in the first two years of life with a congenital heart defect.

The chain couples TRBV5-1 to TRBJ1-1; 8 positions match TRBD1. The CDR3 is 15 residues long. CDR1 is SGHRS, CDR2 YFSETQ, per germline. Germline trimming cut 3 bases from V and 0 bases from J; bases unmatched to any gene: 4. The CDR3 DNA reads TGCGCCAGCAGCTCGGACAGGGCCATGAACACTGAAGCTTTCTTT. Translation gives CASSSDRAMNTEAFF.

The rearrangement uses TRBV5-4 and TRBJ2-3; 13 nucleotides align to TRBD2. Per the germline V gene, CDR1 is SGHNT and CDR2 is YYREEE (reference sequence). The ends lost 0 bases at V and 2 bases at J; junction bases unmatched: 9. This CDR3 region has 19 residues. This CDR3 is CASSLGGLAGRGNTDTQYF. CDR3 in DNA: TGTGCCAGCAGCTTGGGGGGACTAGCGGGGCGGGGCAACACAGATACGCAGTATTTT.

This clone was seen only once. This chain's CDR3 is CATSSRRVDNEQFF. Here the CDR3 DNA reads TGTGCCACCAGCAGTAGGAGGGTCGACAATGAGCAGTTCTTC. This rearrangement joins TRBV15 to TRBJ2-1, with TRBD2 as a possible D gene (6 bases). The germline V gene encodes CDR1 LNHNV and CDR2 YYDKDF (reference sequence). V dropped 3 bases and J dropped 5 bases, with 11 bases sitting between them. The CDR3 length is 14 residues.

The chain is built from TRBV15 and TRBJ2-1; no firm D call. Germline V gene sequence: CDR1 LNHNV, CDR2 YYDKDF (reference sequence). CDR3 size: 18 residues. V was clipped by 0 bases and J by 0 bases, with 15 bases between them. The CDR3 coding sequence is TGTGCCACCAGCAGAGATAACAGTTTTTTGAGCTCCTACAATGAGCAGTTCTTC. Protein product: CATSRDNSFLSSYNEQFF. Supplemented by reference TRBV15 and TRBJ2-1, the full variable domain reads DAMVIQNPRYQVTQFGKPVTLSCSQTLNHNVMYWYQQKSSQAPKLLFHYYDKDFNNEADTPDNFQSRRPNTSFCFLDIRSPGLGDTAMYLCATSRDNSFLSSYNEQFFGPGTRLTVL.

This chain links TRBV5-5 with TRBJ1-6; 12 bases match TRBD1. The CDR3 loop spans 17 amino acids. V dropped 1 base and J dropped 7; count of bases not matched to a gene: 6. CDR1 and CDR2 from the germline V gene are SGHKS and YYEKEE (reference sequence). As DNA, the CDR3 is TGTGCCAGCAGCTTGTGGCGGGACAGGGGGCTAAATTCACCCCTCCACTTT. This sequence encodes CASSLWRDRGLNSPLHF.

The J gene is TRBJ2-3, the V gene TRBV30; D might be TRBD1 (5 bases). Germline CDR1 GTSNPN, CDR2 SVGIG (reference sequence). V was cut by 6 bases and J by 0 bases, with 10 bases left in between. The CDR3 has 13 residues. CDR3 coding DNA: TGTGCCTGCTTGACAGTTAGCACAGATACGCAGTATTTT. It encodes CACLTVSTDTQYF.

V usage is TRBV27 and J usage is TRBJ1-5; D not certain. This CDR3 is built from 12 residues. Per the germline V gene, CDR1 is MNHEY and CDR2 is SMNVEV (reference sequence). V was pared by 3 bases and J by 4 bases, with 4 bases between. The CDR3 coding sequence is TGTGCCAGCAGTTTCCAAAATCAGCCCCAGCATTTT. This encodes CASSFQNQPQHF.

V gene TRBV7-9 combines with J gene TRBJ2-7; 7 bases align to TRBD2. V dropped 7 bases and J dropped 2; count of bases not matched to a gene: 8. Per the germline V gene, CDR1 is SEHNR and CDR2 is FQNEAQ (reference sequence). This CDR3 spans 14 amino acids. CDR3 region: CASTPGTNTYEQYF. The CDR3 DNA follows: TGTGCCAGCACGCCCGGGACTAATACCTACGAGCAGTACTTC.

J is TRBJ2-2 and V is TRBV9; 7 nucleotides align to TRBD2. V gave up 4 bases and J gave up 0 bases; unmatched junction bases: 3. Germline V gene lookup returns CDR1 SGDLS and CDR2 YYNGEE. There are 15 residues in the CDR3. CDR3 nucleotide sequence: TGTGCCAGCAGCCCCGGACTAGCGAACACCGGGGAGCTGTTTTTT. The encoded protein is CASSPGLANTGELFF. The full variable domain, rest sourced from reference TRBV9 and TRBJ2-2, is DSGVTQTPKHLITATGQRVTLRCSPRSGDLSVYWYQQSLDQGLQFLIQYYNGEERAKGNILERFSAQQFPDLHSELNLSSLELGDSALYFCASSPGLANTGELFFGEGSRLTVL.